The source of this T cell receptor (beta chain) is a study of T cell clones after liver transplantation. Looked up from germline, CDR1 is SGHNT and CDR2 is YYREEE (reference sequence). The CDR3 spans 15 residues. Trimming pared 0 bases from V and 0 bases from J, leaving 6 bases between. Data came from immunoSEQ multiplex PCR; TCRdb stores just in-frame clones and leaves some out. The sample records about 20,000 clones, roughly 80% being singletons. The TCR comes from a human patient who received a liver transplant. Some T cells may possibly be graft donor cells. The starting material was CD8+ T cells from blood, obtained about 56 months after liver transplant. V usage is TRBV5-4 and J usage is TRBJ2-2; D call uncertain. CDR3 region: CASSLVEANTGELFF. The CDR3 DNA is TGTGCCAGCAGCTTGGTCGAAGCGAACACCGGGGAGCTGTTTTTT.